Presented here are 3 T cell receptor beta chains from one specimen sequenced in a study of identical twins. MiXCR, applied by TCRdb to the 5' RACE reads, yields one record per CDR3 protein. The table shows under 900,000 distinct CDR3 sequences, with roughly 12% occurring only once. The same specimen was also included in a second study, on yellow fever vaccine responses in identical twins.

Sequences were obtained from PBMCs. The origin of the receptors is a woman aged 18-30 years in good health.

The chain joins TRBV13 to TRBJ1-1; possibly TRBD1 for D (5 bases). Germline V gene lookup returns CDR1 PRHDT and CDR2 FYEKMQ (reference sequence). V was trimmed by 7 bases and J by 3 bases, leaving 9 bases between them. This CDR3 region has 12 residues. CDR3 in amino acids: CASKGWDTEAFF. CDR3 bases: TGTGCCAGCAAGGGGTGGGACACTGAAGCTTTCTTT.

This chain connects TRBV12-3 or TRBV12-4 to TRBJ2-5; 8 bases agree with TRBD2. The CDR3 contains 15 residues. After removal of 2 bases from V and 5 bases from J, the junction contained 7 bases not matched to a gene. CDR3 in DNA: TGTGCCAGCAGTTTACCAGCGGGAGTCGAGGAGACCCAGTACTTC. It encodes CASSLPAGVEETQYF.

This clonotype was counted at least ten times. The chain uses TRBV5-1 and TRBJ1-1; D remains unclear. This CDR3 comprises 14 residues. Germline V CDR1 and CDR2: SGHRS, YFSETQ. Trimming shortened V by 1 base and J by 4 bases, and 11 bases separated the two germline ends. The CDR3 sequence: CASSLRPEGTEAFF. The CDR3 region has the DNA TGCGCCAGCAGCTTGAGACCCGAGGGCACTGAAGCTTTCTTT.